This TCR beta chain comes out of a study of T cell changes during pregnancy in multiple sclerosis. Libraries were prepared by immunoSEQ multiplex PCR; TCRdb keeps only in-frame clonotypes and omits some of them. This sample yields under 70,000 clones, of which around 94% are seen a single time; about 2.6% belongs to the top ten. CDR3 length: 14 amino acids. Germline V gene sequence: CDR1 SEHNR, CDR2 FQNEAQ (reference sequence). V lost 0 bases and J lost 7; bases outside the gene matches: 3. V is TRBV7-9 and J is TRBJ1-5; TRBD1 matches at 7 bases. This clonotype originated in a female donor with multiple sclerosis, enrolled in a pregnancy study. Here the sequenced sample was CD8+ T cells from peripheral blood mononuclear cells, taken after pregnancy. CDR3 nucleotides: TGTGCCAGCAGCTTAGCGGGCAGGGGGCAGCCCCAGCATTTT. Protein product: CASSLAGRGQPQHF.